These 16 T cell receptor beta chains share one sample of origin, sequenced in a study of T-cell reconstitution after alpha-beta-depleted transplantation in children. Using unique molecular identifiers, the investigators prepared the TCRbeta library. TCRdb re-analysed the PCR reads in MiXCR, keeping a single row per CDR3 protein. Among 85,000 to 120,000 distinct CDR3 sequences listed, around 5.9% were seen once. The sample here was PBMCs, mostly from graft donor cells, taken 60 days after TCRalphabeta/CD19-depleted stem cell transplant. The receptor set was obtained from a female patient aged 2-15 years who had a stem cell transplant for Fanconi anemia, so the T cells may come from the graft donor.

This clonotype appeared many times. The chain links TRBV9 to TRBJ1-6; D unclear. V shed 0 bases and J shed 10 bases, with 5 bases lying between them. The CDR3 contains 12 residues. Germline loops: CDR1 SGDLS, CDR2 YYNGEE. The CDR3 DNA reads as TGTGCCAGCAGCGTAGGGCGCTCACCCCTCCACTTT. Its translation: CASSVGRSPLHF. Combining the CDR3 with reference TRBV9 and TRBJ1-6 gives the whole variable domain DSGVTQTPKHLITATGQRVTLRCSPRSGDLSVYWYQQSLDQGLQFLIQYYNGEERAKGNILERFSAQQFPDLHSELNLSSLELGDSALYFCASSVGRSPLHFGNGTRLTVT.

Ten or more counts support this clonotype. The genes are TRBV5-1 and TRBJ2-4; 12 bases are a match to TRBD2. The V and J ends lost 4 bases and 3 bases, in that order; junction bases with no gene match: 17. The germline V gene encodes CDR1 SGHRS and CDR2 YFSETQ. The CDR3 has 20 residues. The CDR3 reads CASSGGLAGNVILGKNIQYF. CDR3 coding DNA: TGCGCCAGCAGCGGCGGACTAGCGGGGAATGTCATATTGGGCAAAAACATTCAGTACTTC.

This clonotype was seen a few times. CDR3 residues: CASSLGTTHGTDTQYF. The CDR3 bases are TGTGCCAGCAGCTTAGGGACAACTCATGGCACAGATACGCAGTATTTT. This chain uses TRBV7-8 with TRBJ2-3; TRBD1 is a possible D gene (5 bases). This CDR3 has 16 residues. V was cut by 1 base and J by 1 base, with 12 bases left in between. In germline, CDR1 is SGHVS, CDR2 FQNEAQ.

The chain recombines TRBV29-1 with TRBJ2-6, with D maybe TRBD2 (5 bases). The CDR3 is 14 amino acids. Trimming pared 4 bases from V and 1 base from J, leaving 8 bases between. The germline CDR1 and CDR2 sequences are SQVTM and ANQGSEA. The DNA for the CDR3 is TGCAGCGTTGTAGGCGGGTCTGGGGCCAACGTCCTGACTTTC. This translates into CSVVGGSGANVLTF.

This clonotype was observed a few times. The chain recombines TRBV20-1 with TRBJ2-5; D is undetermined. This CDR3 spans 15 amino acids. Germline CDR1 DFQATT, CDR2 SNEGSKA (reference sequence). V lost 1 base to trimming and J lost 0 bases, with 12 bases between them. The CDR3 region is CSARGALTYQETQYF. In DNA, the CDR3 is TGCAGTGCTAGAGGGGCGCTGACGTACCAAGAGACCCAGTACTTC.

This clonotype was detected many times. The rearrangement links TRBV29-1 to TRBJ2-7; D call uncertain. Trimming removed 3 bases at V and 7 bases at J, with 10 bases between. The CDR3 sequence is 11 residues long. The V gene's germline CDR1 is SQVTM and CDR2 ANQGSEA. CDR3 in amino acids: CSVEAPEEQYF. For the CDR3, the DNA is TGCAGCGTTGAGGCCCCCGAAGAGCAGTACTTC.

This clonotype has just a few counts. The rearrangement links TRBV5-1 to TRBJ2-3; 9 bases are shared with TRBD2. The CDR3 runs to 15 residues. The V segment lost 1 base and the J segment 5 bases; nucleotides outside the gene matches: 5. CDR1 is SGHRS and CDR2 is YFSETQ in the germline V gene. The CDR3 is CASSLPRGGVDTQYF. The DNA for the CDR3 is TGCGCCAGCAGCTTGCCGCGGGGGGGCGTAGATACGCAGTATTTT.

This clonotype appeared many times. The V and J genes are TRBV5-1 and TRBJ2-1, with D possibly matching TRBD2 (5 bases). Trimming pared 0 bases from V and 0 bases from J, leaving 7 bases between. This CDR3 spans 15 amino acids. From germline, CDR1 is SGHRS and CDR2 YFSETQ. The CDR3 sequence: CASSLERVSYNEQFF. The CDR3 DNA sequence: TGCGCCAGCAGCTTGGAGAGGGTCTCCTACAATGAGCAGTTCTTC.

This clonotype was picked up a small number of times. Here the CDR3 DNA reads TGTGCCAGCAGACCGACAGACTACAATGAGCAGTTCTTC. Amino acids: CASRPTDYNEQFF. V usage is TRBV2 and J usage is TRBJ2-1, with a weak D call TRBD1 (5 bases). There are 13 residues in the CDR3. CDR1 and CDR2 from the germline V gene are SNHLY and FYNNEI. V dropped 6 bases and J dropped 3 bases, with 9 bases sitting between them.

This clonotype was picked up many times. The CDR3: CASSSLSYEQYF. Written as DNA, the CDR3 is TGCGCCAGCAGCTCCCTCTCCTACGAGCAGTACTTC. The chain has TRBV5-1 and TRBJ2-7, with no clear D. The germline CDR1 and CDR2 sequences are SGHRS and YFSETQ. Trimming shortened V by 3 bases and J by 0 bases, and 4 bases separated the two germline ends. The CDR3 extends over 12 amino acids. The full variable domain, completed using reference TRBV5-1 and TRBJ2-7, is KAGVTQTPRYLIKTRGQQVTLSCSPISGHRSVSWYQQTPGQGLQFLFEYFSETQRNKGNFPGRFSGRQFSNSRSEMNVSTLELGDSALYLCASSSLSYEQYFGPGTRLTVT.

The table lists this clonotype with a few counts. The genes are TRBV4-2 and TRBJ2-3; TRBD2 is a possible D gene (7 bases). The CDR3 sequence is 17 residues long. Germline V gives CDR1 LGHNA, CDR2 YNFKEQ. V was cut by 0 bases and J by 3 bases, with 16 bases left in between. Here the CDR3 DNA reads TGTGCCAGCAGCCAAGATGGAACGGGGGGCATGACAGATACGCAGTATTTT. Its protein is CASSQDGTGGMTDTQYF.

At least ten counts were recorded for this clonotype. The rearrangement links TRBV27 to TRBJ2-7, with TRBD2 matching 7 bases. V lost 5 bases and J lost 3; bases outside the gene matches: 4. The V gene's germline CDR1 is MNHEY and CDR2 SMNVEV (reference sequence). The length of the CDR3 is 13 residues. The CDR3 DNA reads TGTGCCAGCAGTCCTACTAGCGTCTACGAGCAGTACTTC. Amino acids: CASSPTSVYEQYF.

This clonotype was observed a handful of times. J is TRBJ1-2 and V is TRBV20-1; no clear D gene. CDR1 and CDR2 (germline): DFQATT, SNEGSKA (reference sequence). The CDR3 consists of 9 residues. Trimming stripped 7 bases from V and 8 bases from J, with 8 bases between. CDR3 nucleotides: TGCAGTGAGGGAGGCGGCTACACCTTC. It specifies CSEGGGYTF.

This clonotype has at least ten counts. CDR3 sequence: CASSYSRWETQYF. The CDR3 region has the DNA TGTGCCAGCAGTTACTCGAGATGGGAGACCCAGTACTTC. This sequence joins TRBV6-2 or TRBV6-3 and TRBJ2-5; D gene unclear. From germline, CDR1 is MNHEY and CDR2 SVGEGT. V lost 0 bases to trimming and J lost 5 bases, with 7 bases between them. The CDR3 spans 13 residues.

This clonotype was picked up many times. The V and J genes are TRBV20-1 and TRBJ2-1, with 9 bases lining up with TRBD2. After removal of 3 bases from V and 9 bases from J, the junction contained 6 bases not matched to a gene. Germline assignment: CDR1 DFQATT and CDR2 SNEGSKA (reference sequence). The CDR3 is made up of 13 amino acids. Written as DNA, the CDR3 is TGCAGTGCTAGGTTTCTAGCGGGATTTGAGCAGTTCTTC. It encodes CSARFLAGFEQFF.

This clonotype was observed a handful of times. This sequence joins TRBV7-2 and TRBJ1-5, with TRBD1 as a possible D gene (6 bases). The CDR3 is 18 residues long. Trimming cost V 0 bases and J 4 bases, with 19 bases left between them. The germline V gene has CDR1 SGHTA and CDR2 FQGNSA. In DNA form, the CDR3 reads TGTGCCAGCAGCTTAGCAAGACCACAGGGCCCTCCGAATCAGCCCCAGCATTTT. This encodes CASSLARPQGPPNQPQHF.